Following are 6 T cell receptor beta chains from one sample sequenced in a study of T cell repertoires in cytomegalovirus infection. Their antigens remain unidentified. MiXCR, run by TCRdb on the reads, gives a single entry per CDR3 protein. The sample records tens of thousands of distinct CDR3 sequences, 20% to 25% being singletons. Sequenced here: CD8+ T cells from cultured PBMCs, sampled from culture after CMV antigen stimulation. The receptors were gathered from a human donor in good health (CMV status not recorded). Some clones in this sample may be carry-over from other donors' samples.

This clonotype came up many times. The chain has TRBV10-3 and TRBJ2-3; D ambiguous. V was clipped by 0 bases and J by 4 bases, with 2 bases between them. Germline CDR1 is ENHRY and CDR2 is SYGVKD. The length of the CDR3 is 12 residues. The DNA for the CDR3 is TGTGCCATCAGTGAGTCGTCAGATACGCAGTATTTT. It encodes CAISESSDTQYF.

The table lists this clonotype with many counts. The CDR3 DNA sequence: TGTGCCAGCAGCCAAGGGACAGGGGGGTTATTCTGGGACGAGCAGTACTTC. Translating gives CASSQGTGGLFWDEQYF. The chain employs TRBV7-6 and TRBJ2-7; 11 nucleotides align to TRBD1. This CDR3 has 17 residues. Trimming cost V 5 bases and J 5 bases; bases outside gene matches: 14. Germline CDR1 reads SGHVS; CDR2 reads FNYEAQ.

This clonotype was recorded a few times. The V call is TRBV9, the J call TRBJ2-1, with D tentatively TRBD1 (6 bases). From germline, CDR1 is SGDLS and CDR2 YYNGEE. CDR3 length: 14 amino acids. Trimming left V 3 bases short and J 0 bases short, with 7 bases between. CDR3 region: CASSGTASYNEQFF. In nucleotides, the CDR3 is TGTGCCAGCAGCGGGACAGCCTCCTACAATGAGCAGTTCTTC.

This clonotype was observed a few times. This rearrangement joins TRBV7-2 to TRBJ1-3; no clear D. The germline V gene has CDR1 SGHTA and CDR2 FQGNSA. The CDR3 runs 14 residues. Trimming left V 5 bases short and J 0 bases short, with 8 bases between. The CDR3 DNA reads TGTGCCAGCAGCACCGGAGGCTCTGGAAACACCATATATTTT. Its translation is CASSTGGSGNTIYF.

The rearrangement joins TRBV7-2 to TRBJ2-7, with 11 bases matching TRBD2. The CDR3 length is 15 residues. J lost 2 bases, V lost 5 bases, and 5 bases had no gene match. Germline CDR1 is SGHTA and CDR2 is FQGNSA. As DNA, the CDR3 is TGTGCCAGCAGCCAACGTAGCGGGGGGGCCTACGAGCAGTACTTC. Protein sequence: CASSQRSGGAYEQYF.

V is TRBV10-3 and J is TRBJ2-5, with 9 bases that match TRBD1. The germline V gene has CDR1 ENHRY and CDR2 SYGVKD. This CDR3 has 14 residues. The V segment lost 6 bases and the J segment 4 bases; nucleotides outside the gene matches: 6. This chain's CDR3 is CAIRPGQGGETQYF. Written as DNA, the CDR3 is TGTGCCATCAGGCCGGGACAGGGAGGAGAGACCCAGTACTTC.